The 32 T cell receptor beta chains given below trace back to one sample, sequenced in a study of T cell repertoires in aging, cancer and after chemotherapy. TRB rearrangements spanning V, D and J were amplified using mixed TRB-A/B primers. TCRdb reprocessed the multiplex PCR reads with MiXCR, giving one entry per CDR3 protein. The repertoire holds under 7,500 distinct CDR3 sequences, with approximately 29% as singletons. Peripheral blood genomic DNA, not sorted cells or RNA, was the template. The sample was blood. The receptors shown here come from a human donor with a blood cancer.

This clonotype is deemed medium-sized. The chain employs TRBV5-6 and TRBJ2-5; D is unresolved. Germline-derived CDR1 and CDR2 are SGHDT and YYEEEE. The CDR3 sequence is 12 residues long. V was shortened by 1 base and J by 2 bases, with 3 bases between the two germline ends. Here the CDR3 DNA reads TGTGCCAGCAGCTTGATACAAGAGACCCAGTACTTC. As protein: CASSLIQETQYF. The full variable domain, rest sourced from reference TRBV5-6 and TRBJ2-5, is DAGVTQSPTHLIKTRGQQVTLRCSPKSGHDTVSWYQQALGQGPQFIFQYYEEEERQRGNFPDRFSGHQFPNYSSELNVNALLLGDSALYLCASSLIQETQYFGPGTRLLVL.

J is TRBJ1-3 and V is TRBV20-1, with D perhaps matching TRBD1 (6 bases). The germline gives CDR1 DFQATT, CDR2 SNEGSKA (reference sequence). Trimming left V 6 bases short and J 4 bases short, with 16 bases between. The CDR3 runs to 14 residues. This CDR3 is CSAPGKGEGNTIYF. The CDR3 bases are TGCAGTGCACCTGGAAAGGGGGAAGGAAACACCATATATTTT.

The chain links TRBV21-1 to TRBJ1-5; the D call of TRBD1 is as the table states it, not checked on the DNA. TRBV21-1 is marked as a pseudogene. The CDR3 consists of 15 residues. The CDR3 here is CASSKEGRDDQPQHF. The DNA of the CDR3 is TGTGCCAGCAGCAAAGAGGGCAGGGACGATCAGCCCCAGCATTTT.

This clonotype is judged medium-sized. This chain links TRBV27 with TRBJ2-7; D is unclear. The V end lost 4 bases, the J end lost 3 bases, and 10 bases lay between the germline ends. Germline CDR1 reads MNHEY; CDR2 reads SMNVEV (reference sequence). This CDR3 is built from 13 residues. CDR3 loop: CASSSRTDYEQYF. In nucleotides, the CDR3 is TGTGCCAGCAGTTCACGGACGGACTACGAGCAGTACTTC.

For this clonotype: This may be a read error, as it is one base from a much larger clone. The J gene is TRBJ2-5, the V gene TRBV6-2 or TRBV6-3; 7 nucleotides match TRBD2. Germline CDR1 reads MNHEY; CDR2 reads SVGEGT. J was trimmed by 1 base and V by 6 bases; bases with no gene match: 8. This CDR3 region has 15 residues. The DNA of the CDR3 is TGTGCCAGCAGATCATTACTAGCGTTCCAAGAGACCCAGTACTTC. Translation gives CASRSLLAFQETQYF.

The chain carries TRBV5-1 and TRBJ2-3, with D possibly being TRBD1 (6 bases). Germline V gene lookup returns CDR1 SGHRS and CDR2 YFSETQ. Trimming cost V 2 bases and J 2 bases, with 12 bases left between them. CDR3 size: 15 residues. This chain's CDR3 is CASSLQDSHTDTQYF. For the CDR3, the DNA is TGCGCCAGCAGCTTACAGGACAGCCACACAGATACGCAGTATTTT.

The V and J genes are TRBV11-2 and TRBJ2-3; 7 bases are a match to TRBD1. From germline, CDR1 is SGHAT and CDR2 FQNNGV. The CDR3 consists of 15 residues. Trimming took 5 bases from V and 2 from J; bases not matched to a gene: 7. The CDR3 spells CASSPTGEYTDTQYF. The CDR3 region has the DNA TGTGCCAGCAGCCCTACAGGGGAATACACAGATACGCAGTATTTT.

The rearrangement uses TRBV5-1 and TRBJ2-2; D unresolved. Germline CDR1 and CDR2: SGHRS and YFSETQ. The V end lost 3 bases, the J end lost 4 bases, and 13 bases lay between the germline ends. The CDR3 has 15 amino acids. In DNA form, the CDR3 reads TGCGCCAGCAGCTCGGACCCTCAGAGCACCGGGGAGCTGTTTTTT. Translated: CASSSDPQSTGELFF.

This chain's CDR3 is CASSLDLGSSYEQYF. In DNA, the CDR3 is TGTGCCAGCAGCTTGGATCTGGGGAGCTCCTACGAGCAGTACTTC. The chain couples TRBV5-4 to TRBJ2-7; a weak D match, TRBD2 (5 bases). CDR1 SGHNT and CDR2 YYREEE come from the germline V gene (reference sequence). Between the trimmed V and J ends, which lost 0 bases and 0 bases, there was a span of 10 bases. This CDR3 has 15 amino acids.

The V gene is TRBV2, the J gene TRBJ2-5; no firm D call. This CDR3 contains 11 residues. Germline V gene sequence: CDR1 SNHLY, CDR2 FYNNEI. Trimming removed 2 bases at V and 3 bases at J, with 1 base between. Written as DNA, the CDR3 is TGTGCCAGCAGTGAAAAAGAGACCCAGTACTTC. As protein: CASSEKETQYF.

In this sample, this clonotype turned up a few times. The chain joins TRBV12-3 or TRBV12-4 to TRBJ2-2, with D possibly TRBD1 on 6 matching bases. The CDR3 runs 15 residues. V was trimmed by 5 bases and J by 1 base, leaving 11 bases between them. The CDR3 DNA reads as TGTGCCAGCAGTGGGACAATCGTGAACACCGGGGAGCTGTTTTTT. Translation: CASSGTIVNTGELFF.

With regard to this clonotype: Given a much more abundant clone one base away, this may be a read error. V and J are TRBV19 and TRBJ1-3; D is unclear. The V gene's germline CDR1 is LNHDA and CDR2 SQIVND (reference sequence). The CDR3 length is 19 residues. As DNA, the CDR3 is TGTGCCAGTATTATAGGTGCTTTCCGGACGCAGAGCTCTGGAAACACCATATATTTT. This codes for CASIIGAFRTQSSGNTIYF. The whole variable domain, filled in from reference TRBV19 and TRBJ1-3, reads DGGITQSPKYLFRKEGQNVTLSCEQNLNHDAMYWYRQDPGQGLRLIYYSQIVNDFQKGDIAEGYSVSREKKESFPLTVTSAQKNPTAFYLCASIIGAFRTQSSGNTIYFGEGSWLTVV.

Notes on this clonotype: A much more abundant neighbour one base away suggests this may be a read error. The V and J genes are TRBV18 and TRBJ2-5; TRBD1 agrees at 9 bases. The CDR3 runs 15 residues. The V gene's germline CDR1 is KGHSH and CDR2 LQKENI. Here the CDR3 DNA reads TGTGCCAGCTCACCTTACAGGGGGCTGGGGGAGAGCCAGTACTTC. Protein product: CASSPYRGLGESQYF.

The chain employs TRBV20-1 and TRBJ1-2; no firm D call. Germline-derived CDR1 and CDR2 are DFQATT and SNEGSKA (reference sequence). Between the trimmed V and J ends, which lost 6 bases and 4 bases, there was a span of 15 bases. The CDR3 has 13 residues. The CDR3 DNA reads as TGCAGTGCGACTCTAGGAGAATTCTATGGCTACACCTTC. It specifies CSATLGEFYGYTF.

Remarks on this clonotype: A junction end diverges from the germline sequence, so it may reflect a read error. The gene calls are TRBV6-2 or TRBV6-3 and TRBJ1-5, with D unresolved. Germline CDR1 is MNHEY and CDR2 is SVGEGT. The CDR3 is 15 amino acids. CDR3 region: CASSEDDGSNQHQHF. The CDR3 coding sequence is TGTGCCAGCAGTGAAGACGACGGCAGCAATCAGCACCAGCATTTT.

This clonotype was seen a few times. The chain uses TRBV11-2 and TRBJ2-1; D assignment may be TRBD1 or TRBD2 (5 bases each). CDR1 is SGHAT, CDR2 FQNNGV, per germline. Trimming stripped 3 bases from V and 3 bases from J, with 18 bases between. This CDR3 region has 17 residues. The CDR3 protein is CASSFLGVVVRYNEQFF. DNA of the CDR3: TGTGCCAGCAGCTTTTTGGGGGTCGTAGTCCGCTACAATGAGCAGTTCTTC.

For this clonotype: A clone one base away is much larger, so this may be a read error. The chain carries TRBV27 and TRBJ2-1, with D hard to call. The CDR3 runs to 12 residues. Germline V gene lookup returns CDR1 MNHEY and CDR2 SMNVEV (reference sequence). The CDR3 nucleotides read TGTGCCAGAGACCCCCTTATCAATGAGAAGTTCTTC. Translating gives CARDPLINEKFF.

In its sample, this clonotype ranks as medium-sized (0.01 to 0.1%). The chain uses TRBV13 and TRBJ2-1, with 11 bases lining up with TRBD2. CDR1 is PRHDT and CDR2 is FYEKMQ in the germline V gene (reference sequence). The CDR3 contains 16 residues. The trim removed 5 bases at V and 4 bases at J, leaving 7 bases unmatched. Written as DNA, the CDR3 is TGTGCCAGCAGCCCCACTAGACTAGCGGGGTACAATGAGCAGTTCTTC. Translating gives CASSPTRLAGYNEQFF.

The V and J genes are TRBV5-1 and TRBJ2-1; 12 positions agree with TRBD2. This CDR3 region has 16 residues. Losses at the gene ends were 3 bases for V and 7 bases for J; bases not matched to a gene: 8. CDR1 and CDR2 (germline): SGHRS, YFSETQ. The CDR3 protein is CASSSRLAGEGNEQFF. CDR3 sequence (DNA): TGCGCCAGCAGCTCCCGACTAGCGGGAGAAGGGAATGAGCAGTTCTTC.

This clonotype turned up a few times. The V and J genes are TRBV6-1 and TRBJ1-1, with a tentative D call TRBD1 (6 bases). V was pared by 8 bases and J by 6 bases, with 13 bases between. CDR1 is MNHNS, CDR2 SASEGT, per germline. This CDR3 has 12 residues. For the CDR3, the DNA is TGTGCCAGCTGGGAAGGGGGGGCTGAAGCTTTCTTT. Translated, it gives CASWEGGAEAFF.

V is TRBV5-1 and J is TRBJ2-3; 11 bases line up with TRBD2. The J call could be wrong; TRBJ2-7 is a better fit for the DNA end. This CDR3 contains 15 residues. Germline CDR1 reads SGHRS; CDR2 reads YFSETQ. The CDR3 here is CASSVVAGGPYEQYF. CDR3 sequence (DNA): TGCGCCAGCAGCGTAGTAGCGGGAGGGCCGTACGAGCAGTACTTC.

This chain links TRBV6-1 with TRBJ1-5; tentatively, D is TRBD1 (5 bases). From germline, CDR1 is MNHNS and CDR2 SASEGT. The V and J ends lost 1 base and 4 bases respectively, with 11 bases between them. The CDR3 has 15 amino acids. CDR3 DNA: TGTGCCAGCAGTGAAGAGGGGTGGGGTAATCAGCCCCAGCATTTT. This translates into CASSEEGWGNQPQHF.

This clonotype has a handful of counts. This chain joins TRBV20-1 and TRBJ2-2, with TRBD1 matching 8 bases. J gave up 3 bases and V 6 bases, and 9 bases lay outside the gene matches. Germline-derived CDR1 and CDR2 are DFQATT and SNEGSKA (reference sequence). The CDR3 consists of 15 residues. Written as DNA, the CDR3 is TGCAGTGCCCCCCCGGACAGGGTGCACACCGGGGAGCTGTTTTTT. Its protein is CSAPPDRVHTGELFF.

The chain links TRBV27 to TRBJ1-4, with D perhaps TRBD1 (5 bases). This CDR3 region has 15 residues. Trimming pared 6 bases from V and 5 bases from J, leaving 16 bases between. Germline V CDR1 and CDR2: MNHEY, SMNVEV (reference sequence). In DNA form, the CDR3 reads TGTGCCAGCAGCACCCCGGCAGGGCGGAATGAAAAACTGTTTTTT. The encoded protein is CASSTPAGRNEKLFF.

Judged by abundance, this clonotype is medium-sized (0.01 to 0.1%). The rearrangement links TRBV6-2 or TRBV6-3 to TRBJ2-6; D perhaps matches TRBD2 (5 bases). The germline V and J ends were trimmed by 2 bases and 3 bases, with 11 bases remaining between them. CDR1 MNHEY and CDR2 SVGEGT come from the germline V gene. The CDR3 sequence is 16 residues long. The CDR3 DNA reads TGTGCCAGCAGTTACGGCGGGTTTAATGGGGCCAACGTCCTGACTTTC. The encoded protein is CASSYGGFNGANVLTF.

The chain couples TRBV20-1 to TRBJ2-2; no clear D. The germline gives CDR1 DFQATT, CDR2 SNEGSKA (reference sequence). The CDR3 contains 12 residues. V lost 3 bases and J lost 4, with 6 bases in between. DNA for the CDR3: TGCAGTGCTAGGGATTTCACCGGGGAGCTGTTTTTT. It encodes CSARDFTGELFF.

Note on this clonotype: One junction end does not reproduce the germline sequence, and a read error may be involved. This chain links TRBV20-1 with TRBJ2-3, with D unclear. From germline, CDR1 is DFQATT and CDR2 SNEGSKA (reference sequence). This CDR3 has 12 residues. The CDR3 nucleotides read TGCAGTGCGTCCGATAGCACAGATATGCAGTATTTT. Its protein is CSASDSTDMQYF.

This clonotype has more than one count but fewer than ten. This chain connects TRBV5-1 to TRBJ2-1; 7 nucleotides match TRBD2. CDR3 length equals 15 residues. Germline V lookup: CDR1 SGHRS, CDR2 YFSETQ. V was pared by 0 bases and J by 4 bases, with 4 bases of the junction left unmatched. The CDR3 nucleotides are TGCGCCAGCAGCTTGGGCGGGAGCCGATACAATGAGCAGTTCTTC. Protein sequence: CASSLGGSRYNEQFF. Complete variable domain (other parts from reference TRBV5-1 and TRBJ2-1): KAGVTQTPRYLIKTRGQQVTLSCSPISGHRSVSWYQQTPGQGLQFLFEYFSETQRNKGNFPGRFSGRQFSNSRSEMNVSTLELGDSALYLCASSLGGSRYNEQFFGPGTRLTVL.

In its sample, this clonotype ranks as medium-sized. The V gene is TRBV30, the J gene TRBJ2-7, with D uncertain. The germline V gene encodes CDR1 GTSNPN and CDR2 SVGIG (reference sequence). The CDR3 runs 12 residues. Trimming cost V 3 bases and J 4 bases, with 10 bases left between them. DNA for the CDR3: TGTGCCTGGAGGGGCGGTTCTTACGAGCAGTACTTC. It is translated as CAWRGGSYEQYF.

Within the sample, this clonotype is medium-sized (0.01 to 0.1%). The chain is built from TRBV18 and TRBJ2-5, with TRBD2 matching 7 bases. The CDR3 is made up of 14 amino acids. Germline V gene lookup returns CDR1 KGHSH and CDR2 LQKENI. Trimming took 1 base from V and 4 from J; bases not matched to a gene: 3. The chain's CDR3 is CASSPRASGETQYF. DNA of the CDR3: TGTGCCAGCTCACCACGGGCTAGCGGAGAGACCCAGTACTTC.

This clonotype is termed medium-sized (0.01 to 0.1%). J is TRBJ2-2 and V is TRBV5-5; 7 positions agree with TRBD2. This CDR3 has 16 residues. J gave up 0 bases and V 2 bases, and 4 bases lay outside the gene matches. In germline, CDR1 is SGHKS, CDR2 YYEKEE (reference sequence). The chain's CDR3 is CASSFLAVANTGELFF. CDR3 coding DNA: TGTGCCAGCAGCTTCCTAGCGGTTGCGAACACCGGGGAGCTGTTTTTT.

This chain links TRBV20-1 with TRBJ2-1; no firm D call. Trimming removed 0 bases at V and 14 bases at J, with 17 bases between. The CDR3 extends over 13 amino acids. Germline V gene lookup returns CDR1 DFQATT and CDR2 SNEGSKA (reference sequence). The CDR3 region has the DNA TGCAGTGCTAGAGAAAGTTCCGGAAGAGCGAAGTTCTTC. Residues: CSARESSGRAKFF.